The 11 T cell receptor beta chains below were found in one sample sequenced in a study of T cell responses to AZD1222 COVID-19 vaccine. The protocol was immunoSEQ multiplex PCR, while the TCRdb copy is restricted to in-frame clones and leaves out a portion. The sample includes about 120,000 clones, about 93% of them seen just once. The sequencing used peripheral blood, collected 28 days after the second AZD1222 dose. The receptor set was obtained from an adult who received the AZD1222 COVID-19 vaccine.

The chain recombines TRBV15 with TRBJ1-3; D is unresolved. The CDR3 has 17 amino acids. The V end was cut by 0 bases, the J end by 0 bases, with 12 bases between. Germline V CDR1 and CDR2: LNHNV, YYDKDF (reference sequence). CDR3 DNA sequence: TGTGCCACCAGCAGAGATAAGGGCCTCCGCTCTGGAAACACCATATATTTT. It specifies CATSRDKGLRSGNTIYF.

The V call is TRBV15, the J call TRBJ1-5; TRBD1 matches at 7 bases. The CDR3 extends over 16 amino acids. Germline CDR1 is LNHNV and CDR2 is YYDKDF (reference sequence). Trimming removed 4 bases from V and 2 bases from J; junction bases left unmatched: 8. As DNA, the CDR3 is TGTGCCACCAGCACACTCCACACAGGGGGCAATCAGCCCCAGCATTTT. Amino acid sequence: CATSTLHTGGNQPQHF.

The chain is built from TRBV5-4 and TRBJ1-1; D uncertain. Germline-derived CDR1 and CDR2 are SGHNT and YYREEE (reference sequence). Trimming removed 3 bases from V and 1 base from J, with 10 bases in between. The CDR3 runs 14 residues. CDR3 sequence: CASSSQRWNTEAFF. The CDR3 region has the DNA TGTGCCAGCAGCTCCCAACGGTGGAACACTGAAGCTTTCTTT.

This clone came up once. This chain joins TRBV6-2 or TRBV6-3 and TRBJ2-1; D possibly corresponds to TRBD2 (5 bases). V was clipped by 5 bases and J by 6 bases, with 11 bases between them. CDR1 is MNHEY, CDR2 SVGEGT, per germline. There are 13 residues in the CDR3. DNA for the CDR3: TGTGCCAGCAGTCCACCTGGACTCAATGAGCAGTTCTTC. Residues: CASSPPGLNEQFF.

The chain couples TRBV29-1 to TRBJ1-3; the D is unclear. Trimming stripped 7 bases from V and 3 bases from J, with 16 bases between. CDR1 and CDR2 from the germline V gene are SQVTM and ANQGSEA. The CDR3 totals 14 residues. Here the CDR3 DNA reads TGCAGCGCTACCGAACCACTCTTTGGAAACACCATATATTTT. It codes for CSATEPLFGNTIYF.

V is TRBV6-5 and J is TRBJ2-5; D not certain. The V gene's germline CDR1 is MNHEY and CDR2 SVGAGI. V shed 0 bases and J shed 1 base, with 12 bases lying between them. This CDR3 spans 16 amino acids. As DNA, the CDR3 is TGTGCCAGCAGTTACTCGACCGCGAAGGGCCAAGAGACCCAGTACTTC. Translated: CASSYSTAKGQETQYF.

The rearrangement uses TRBV5-1 and TRBJ2-5; D ambiguous. Per the germline V gene, CDR1 is SGHRS and CDR2 is YFSETQ. The CDR3 is made up of 12 amino acids. V was trimmed by 4 bases and J by 4 bases, leaving 8 bases between them. As DNA, the CDR3 is TGCGCCAGCAGCCCGGACCGAGAGACCCAGTACTTC. It codes for CASSPDRETQYF.

The V call is TRBV7-4, the J call TRBJ2-7; D unresolved. The CDR3 spans 13 residues. The germline gives CDR1 SGHVT, CDR2 SQSDAQ. Trimming took 3 bases from V and 4 from J, leaving 10 bases between them. CDR3 protein: CASSFMGSYEQYF. DNA of the CDR3: TGTGCCAGCAGCTTCATGGGGTCGTACGAGCAGTACTTC.

The chain is built from TRBV10-3 and TRBJ1-3; weak D call: TRBD1 (5 bases). The CDR3 covers 13 residues. V lost 9 bases to trimming and J lost 2 bases, with 11 bases between them. From germline, CDR1 is ENHRY and CDR2 SYGVKD. The CDR3 region is CAIYGGPGNTIYF. In DNA form, the CDR3 reads TGTGCCATTTACGGGGGTCCTGGAAACACCATATATTTT.

In its sample, this clone was seen a few times. The gene calls are TRBV6-5 and TRBJ1-2, with D maybe TRBD1 (5 bases). The V gene's germline CDR1 is MNHEY and CDR2 SVGAGI. V was cut by 2 bases and J by 8 bases, with 12 bases left in between. CDR3 length: 13 amino acids. The CDR3 here is CASSYARVGGYTF. The CDR3 nucleotides read TGTGCCAGCAGTTACGCCAGGGTAGGCGGCTACACCTTC.

The chain links TRBV29-1 to TRBJ1-1, with D perhaps matching TRBD1 (5 bases). The germline CDR1 and CDR2 sequences are SQVTM and ANQGSEA. The V end lost 8 bases, the J end lost 2 bases, and 21 bases lay between the germline ends. This CDR3 is built from 15 residues. As DNA, the CDR3 is TGCAGCCTCATAGGTAAGGGGCACGGTAACACTGAAGCTTTCTTT. Protein: CSLIGKGHGNTEAFF.